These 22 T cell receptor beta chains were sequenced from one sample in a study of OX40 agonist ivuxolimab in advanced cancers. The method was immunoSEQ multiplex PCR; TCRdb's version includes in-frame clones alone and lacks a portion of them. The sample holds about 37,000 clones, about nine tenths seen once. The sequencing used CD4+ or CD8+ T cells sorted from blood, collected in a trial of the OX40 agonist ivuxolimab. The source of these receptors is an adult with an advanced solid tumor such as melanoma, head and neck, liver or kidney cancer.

The CDR3 DNA follows: TGTGCCAGCAGCTCCCGGGACCGTAGCTCCTACAATGAGCAGTTCTTC. It encodes CASSSRDRSSYNEQFF. This sequence joins TRBV5-6 and TRBJ2-1; either TRBD1 or TRBD2 may supply D (5 bases each). V gave up 3 bases and J gave up 0 bases, with 13 bases separating them. In germline, CDR1 is SGHDT, CDR2 YYEEEE. The CDR3 totals 16 residues. The variable domain in full, completed from reference TRBV5-6 and TRBJ2-1, reads DAGVTQSPTHLIKTRGQQVTLRCSPKSGHDTVSWYQQALGQGPQFIFQYYEEEERQRGNFPDRFSGHQFPNYSSELNVNALLLGDSALYLCASSSRDRSSYNEQFFGPGTRLTVL.

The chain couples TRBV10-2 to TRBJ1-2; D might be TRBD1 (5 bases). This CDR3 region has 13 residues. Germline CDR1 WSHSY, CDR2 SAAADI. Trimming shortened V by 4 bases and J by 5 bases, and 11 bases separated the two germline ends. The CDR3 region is CASSARQRYGYTF. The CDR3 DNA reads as TGCGCCAGCAGTGCGCGACAGCGGTATGGCTACACCTTC.

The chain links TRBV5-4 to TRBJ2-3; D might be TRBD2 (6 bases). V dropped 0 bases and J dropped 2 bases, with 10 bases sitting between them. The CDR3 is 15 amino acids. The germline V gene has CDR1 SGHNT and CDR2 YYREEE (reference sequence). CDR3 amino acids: CASSLGGGTTDTQYF. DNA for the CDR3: TGTGCCAGCAGCTTGGGTGGCGGGACCACAGATACGCAGTATTTT.

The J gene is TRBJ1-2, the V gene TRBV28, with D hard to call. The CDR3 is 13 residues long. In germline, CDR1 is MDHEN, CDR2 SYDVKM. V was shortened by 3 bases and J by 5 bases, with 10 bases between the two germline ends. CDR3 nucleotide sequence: TGTGCCAGCAGTTTGGAAAAAGGGTATGGCTACACCTTC. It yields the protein CASSLEKGYGYTF.

For the CDR3, the DNA is TGTGCCAGCAGTCCCGGGACAGGGCAACTTCGCCTCTATGGCTACACCTTC. It is translated as CASSPGTGQLRLYGYTF. This chain links TRBV2 with TRBJ1-2; 9 bases align to TRBD1. Germline V gene lookup returns CDR1 SNHLY and CDR2 FYNNEI. The CDR3 loop spans 17 amino acids. With V trimmed by 5 bases and J by 4 bases, 14 bases remained unmatched.

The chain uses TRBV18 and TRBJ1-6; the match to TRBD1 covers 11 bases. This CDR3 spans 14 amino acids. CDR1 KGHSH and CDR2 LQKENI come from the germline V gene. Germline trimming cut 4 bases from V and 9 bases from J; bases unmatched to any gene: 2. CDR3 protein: CASSRGQGASPLHF. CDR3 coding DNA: TGTGCCAGCTCACGTGGACAGGGGGCTTCACCCCTCCACTTT.

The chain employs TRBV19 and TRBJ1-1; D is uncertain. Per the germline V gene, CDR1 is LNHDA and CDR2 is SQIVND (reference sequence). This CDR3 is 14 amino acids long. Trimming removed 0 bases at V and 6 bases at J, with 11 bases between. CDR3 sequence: CASSIDLGRAEAFF. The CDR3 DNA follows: TGTGCCAGTAGTATAGATCTAGGAAGGGCTGAAGCTTTCTTT.

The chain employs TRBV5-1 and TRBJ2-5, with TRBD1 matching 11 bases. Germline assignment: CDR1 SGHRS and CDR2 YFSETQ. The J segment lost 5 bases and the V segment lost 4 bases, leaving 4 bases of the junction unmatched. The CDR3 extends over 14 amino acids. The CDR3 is CASSRTGGGETQYF. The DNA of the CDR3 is TGCGCCAGCAGCCGGACAGGGGGCGGGGAGACCCAGTACTTC.

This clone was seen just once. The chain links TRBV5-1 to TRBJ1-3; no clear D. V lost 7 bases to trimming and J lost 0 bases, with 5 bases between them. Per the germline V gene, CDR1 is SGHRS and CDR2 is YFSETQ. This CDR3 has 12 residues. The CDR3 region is CASRHSGNTIYF. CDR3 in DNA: TGCGCCAGCCGACACTCTGGAAACACCATATATTTT.

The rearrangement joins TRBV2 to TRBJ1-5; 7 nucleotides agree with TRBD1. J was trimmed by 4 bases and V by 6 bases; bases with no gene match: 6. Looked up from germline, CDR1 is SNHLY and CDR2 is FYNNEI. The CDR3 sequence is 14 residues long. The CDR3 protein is CASSPQGENQPQHF. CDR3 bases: TGTGCCAGCAGCCCTCAGGGGGAAAATCAGCCCCAGCATTTT.

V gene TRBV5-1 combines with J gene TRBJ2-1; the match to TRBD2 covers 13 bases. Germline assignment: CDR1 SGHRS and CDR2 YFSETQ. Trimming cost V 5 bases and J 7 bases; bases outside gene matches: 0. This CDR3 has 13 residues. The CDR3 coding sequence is TGCGCCAGCAGGACTAGCGGGGGGAATGAGCAGTTCTTC. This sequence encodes CASRTSGGNEQFF.

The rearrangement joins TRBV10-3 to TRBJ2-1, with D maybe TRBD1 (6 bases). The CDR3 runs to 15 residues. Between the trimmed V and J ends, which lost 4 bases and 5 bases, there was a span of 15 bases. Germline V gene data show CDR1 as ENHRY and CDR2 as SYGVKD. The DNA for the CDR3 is TGTGCCATCAGTGTCAGACAGGACGGCAACAATGAGCAGTTCTTC. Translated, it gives CAISVRQDGNNEQFF.

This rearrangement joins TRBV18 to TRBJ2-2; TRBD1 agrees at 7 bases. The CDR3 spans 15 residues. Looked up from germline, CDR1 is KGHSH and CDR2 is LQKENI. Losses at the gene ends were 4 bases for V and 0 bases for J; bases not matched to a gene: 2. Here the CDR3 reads CASSLGTANTGELFF. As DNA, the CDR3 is TGTGCCAGCTCACTCGGGACAGCGAACACCGGGGAGCTGTTTTTT.

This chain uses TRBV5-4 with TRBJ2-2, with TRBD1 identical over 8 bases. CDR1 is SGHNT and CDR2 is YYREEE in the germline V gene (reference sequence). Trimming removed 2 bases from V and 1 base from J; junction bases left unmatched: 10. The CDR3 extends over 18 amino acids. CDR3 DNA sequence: TGTGCCAGCAGCTTCGGGAGAACCGGGACAGGGAACACCGGGGAGCTGTTTTTT. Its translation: CASSFGRTGTGNTGELFF.

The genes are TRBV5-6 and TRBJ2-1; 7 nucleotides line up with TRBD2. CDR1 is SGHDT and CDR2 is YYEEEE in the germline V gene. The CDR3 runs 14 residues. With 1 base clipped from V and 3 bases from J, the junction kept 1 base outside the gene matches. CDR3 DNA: TGTGCCAGCAGCTTGCCTAGCGGCTACAATGAGCAGTTCTTC. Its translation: CASSLPSGYNEQFF.

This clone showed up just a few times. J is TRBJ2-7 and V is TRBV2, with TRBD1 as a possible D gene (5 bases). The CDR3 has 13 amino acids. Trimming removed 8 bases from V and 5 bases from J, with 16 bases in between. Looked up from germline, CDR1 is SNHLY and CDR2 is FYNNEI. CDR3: CASARQGEDEQYF. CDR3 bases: TGTGCCAGCGCGCGGCAGGGCGAGGACGAGCAGTACTTC.

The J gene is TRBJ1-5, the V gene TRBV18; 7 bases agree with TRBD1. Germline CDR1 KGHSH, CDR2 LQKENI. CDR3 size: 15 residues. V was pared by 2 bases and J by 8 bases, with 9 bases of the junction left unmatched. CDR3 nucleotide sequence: TGTGCCAGCTCACCAAAGGACAGGCCTAGTGAGCCCCAGCATTTT. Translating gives CASSPKDRPSEPQHF.

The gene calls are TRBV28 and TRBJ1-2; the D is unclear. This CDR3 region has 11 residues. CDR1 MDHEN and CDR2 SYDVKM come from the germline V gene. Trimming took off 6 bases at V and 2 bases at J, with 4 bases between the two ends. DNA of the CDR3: TGTGCCAGCAGGGCCAACTATGGCTACACCTTC. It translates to CASRANYGYTF.

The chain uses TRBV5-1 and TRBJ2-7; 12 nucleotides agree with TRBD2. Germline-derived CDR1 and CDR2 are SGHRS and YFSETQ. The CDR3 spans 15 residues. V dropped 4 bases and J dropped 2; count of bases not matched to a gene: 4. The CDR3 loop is CASSAGLAGTYEQYF. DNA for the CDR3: TGCGCCAGCAGCGCCGGACTAGCGGGGACCTACGAGCAGTACTTC.

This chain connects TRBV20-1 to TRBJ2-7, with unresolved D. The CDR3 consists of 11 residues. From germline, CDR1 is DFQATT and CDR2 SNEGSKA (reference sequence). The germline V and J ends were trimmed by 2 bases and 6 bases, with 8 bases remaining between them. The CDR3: CSARRSREQYF. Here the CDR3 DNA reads TGCAGTGCTAGACGTAGCCGCGAGCAGTACTTC.

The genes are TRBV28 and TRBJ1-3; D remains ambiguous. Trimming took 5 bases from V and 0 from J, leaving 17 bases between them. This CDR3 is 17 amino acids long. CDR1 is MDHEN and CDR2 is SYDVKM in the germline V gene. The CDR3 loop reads CASSLITPVDSGNTIYF. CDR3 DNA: TGTGCCAGCAGTCTTATAACTCCAGTCGACTCTGGAAACACCATATATTTT. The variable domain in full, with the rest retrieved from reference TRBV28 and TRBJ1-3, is DVKVTQSSRYLVKRTGEKVFLECVQDMDHENMFWYRQDPGLGLRLIYFSYDVKMKEKGDIPEGYSVSREKKERFSLILESASTNQTSMYLCASSLITPVDSGNTIYFGEGSWLTVV.

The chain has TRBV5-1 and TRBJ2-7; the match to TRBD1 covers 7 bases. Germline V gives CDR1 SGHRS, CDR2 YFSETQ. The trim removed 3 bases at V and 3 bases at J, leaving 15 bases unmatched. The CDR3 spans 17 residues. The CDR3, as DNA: TGCGCCAGCAGCTGGGACCTAGCAGGGGGTAGGTACTACGAGCAGTACTTC. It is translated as CASSWDLAGGRYYEQYF.